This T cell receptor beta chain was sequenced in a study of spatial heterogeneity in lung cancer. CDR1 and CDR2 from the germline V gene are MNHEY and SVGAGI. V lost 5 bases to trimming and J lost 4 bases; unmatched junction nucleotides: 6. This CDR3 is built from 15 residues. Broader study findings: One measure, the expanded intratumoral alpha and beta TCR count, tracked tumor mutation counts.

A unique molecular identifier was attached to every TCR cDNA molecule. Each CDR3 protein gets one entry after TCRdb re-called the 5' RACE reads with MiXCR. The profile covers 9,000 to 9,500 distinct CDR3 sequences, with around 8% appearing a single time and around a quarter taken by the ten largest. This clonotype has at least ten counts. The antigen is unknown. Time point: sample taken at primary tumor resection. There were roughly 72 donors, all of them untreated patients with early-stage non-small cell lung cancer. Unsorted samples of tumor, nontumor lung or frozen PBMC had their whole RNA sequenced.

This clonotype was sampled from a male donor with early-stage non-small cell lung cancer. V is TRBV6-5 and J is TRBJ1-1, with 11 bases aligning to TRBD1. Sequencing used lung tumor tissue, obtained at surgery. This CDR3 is CASSRDRGEGTEAFF. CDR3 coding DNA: TGTGCCAGCAGTCGGGACAGGGGGGAAGGCACTGAAGCTTTCTTT.